Listed below are T cell receptor beta chains from one sample, sequenced in a study of blood T cells in healthy people across ages. Each CDR3 protein gets one entry after TCRdb re-called the 5' RACE reads with MiXCR. Among 870,000 or so distinct CDR3 sequences listed, around 28% were seen once. Sequenced material: blood. The source of these receptors is a woman older than 75 in good health. CDR3s include the opening cysteine and the closing phenylalanine or tryptophan. D genes are given only for firm matches. Clone size is stated in some rows and not others, as once, few, many or a class when expanded.

TRBJ1-4	TRBV2	few	NA	TGTGCCAGCAGTGACATCTCCGCAACTAATGAAAAACTGTTTTTT	CASSDISATNEKLFF
TRBJ2-5	TRBV6-2/TRBV6-3	many	NA	TGTGCCAGCAGTTACTCGAGGGCGTTAGCGGTCCAAGAGACCCAGTACTTC	CASSYSRALAVQETQYF
TRBJ1-1	TRBV5-1	NA	NA	TGCGCCAGCGGCTCCACAGTGACGGGGACTGAAGCTTTCTTT	CASGSTVTGTEAFF
TRBJ2-1	TRBV4-2	many	NA	TGTGCCAGCAGCCAAGGACTTACGGGAAGCTCCTACAATGAGCAGTTCTTC	CASSQGLTGSSYNEQFF
TRBJ2-5	TRBV16	NA	TRBD2	TGTGCCAGCAGCCCGAACACGGGGGGAGAGACCCAGTACTTC	CASSPNTGGETQYF
TRBJ2-6	TRBV2	few	NA	TGTGCCAGCAGTTTCGGACCCGCTGGGGCCAACGTCCTGACTTTC	CASSFGPAGANVLTF
TRBJ2-7	TRBV20-1	many	NA	TGCAGTGCTCGTACCTACAGGAACCCCGAGCAGTACTTC	CSARTYRNPEQYF
TRBJ1-4	TRBV29-1	many	NA	TGCAGCGTTGCGGGAGAGTTAGGTGAAAAACTGTTTTTT	CSVAGELGEKLFF
TRBJ1-1	TRBV18	NA	NA	TGTGCCAGCTCACCACCTCCAGGGGCATTAGCTTTCTTT	CASSPPPGALAFF
TRBJ2-1	TRBV25-1	many	NA	TGTGCCAGCAGCCCCGGGCCCAGACAGCAGTTCTTC	CASSPGPRQQFF
TRBJ2-3	TRBV20-1	NA	TRBD2	TGCAGTGCCCCGCGGGGGGGCAAGGCGGATACGCAGTATTTT	CSAPRGGKADTQYF
TRBJ1-2	TRBV12-3/TRBV12-4	many	NA	TGTGCCAGCAGTCCTACTACCGGGGGTCACTATGGCTACACCTTC	CASSPTTGGHYGYTF
TRBJ1-4	TRBV25-1	NA	NA	TGTGCCAGCAGACGGCCGGGTACGACTAATGAAAAACTGTTTTTT	CASRRPGTTNEKLFF
TRBJ2-3	TRBV7-2	few	NA	TGTGCCAGCAGACTCACCCCCGTATGGACAGATACGCAGTATTTT	CASRLTPVWTDTQYF
TRBJ2-1	TRBV7-2	many	NA	TGTGCCAGCAGCTTAGGAGGCGGGGGCCGACGCAATGAGCAGTTCTTC	CASSLGGGGRRNEQFF
TRBJ2-7	TRBV29-1	many	TRBD1	TGCAGCGTTGAACGCGGACAGGGGGTTGGAGGTGGTTCCTACGAGCAGTACTTC	CSVERGQGVGGGSYEQYF
TRBJ2-7	TRBV6-6	once	NA	TGTGCCAGCAGCCCACACGGGGGCAGGGACGAGCAGTACTTC	CASSPHGGRDEQYF
TRBJ2-1	TRBV3-1	many	TRBD2	TGTGCCAGCAGCCGCCCCATAACGGGGGGGCCGAACAATGAGCAGTTCTTC	CASSRPITGGPNNEQFF
TRBJ1-4	TRBV7-9	NA	TRBD1	TGTGCCAGCAGCTCAGCGGGGGACAGCACCTCAAGAGGAAAACTGTTTTTT	CASSSAGDSTSRGKLFF
TRBJ2-7	TRBV29-1	many	NA	TGCAGCACCCGGACAGTAGATTCGTACGAGCAGTACTTC	CSTRTVDSYEQYF
TRBJ2-7	TRBV15	many	NA	TGTGCCACCAGCAGAGATCTGGGTCGTGCCTACGAGCAGTACTTC	CATSRDLGRAYEQYF
TRBJ1-6	TRBV12-3/TRBV12-4	few	TRBD1	TGTGCCAGCAGTGGACAGGGGGCAGGATCACCCCTCCACTTT	CASSGQGAGSPLHF
TRBJ1-6	TRBV3-1	many	NA	TGTGCCAGCAGCCAAGGGGGGCCCCTCAATTCACCCCTCCACTTT	CASSQGGPLNSPLHF
TRBJ1-4	TRBV4-3	many	NA	TGCGCCAGCAACCCCGCCGAGGGCCCAAATCAAAAACTGTTTTTT	CASNPAEGPNQKLFF
TRBJ2-7	TRBV11-2	NA	TRBD2	TGTGCCAGCAGCTATAGCGGGGGGCCATACAATGAGCAGTACTTC	CASSYSGGPYNEQYF
TRBJ2-7	TRBV18	many	NA	TGTGCCAGCTCACCCCGTTATGTGGTGGGCTACGAGCAGTACTTC	CASSPRYVVGYEQYF
TRBJ1-1	TRBV6-2/TRBV6-3	few	TRBD1	TGTGCCAGCAGTGCTGGGGGACAGGGACGCACTGAAGCTTTCTTT	CASSAGGQGRTEAFF
TRBJ2-3	TRBV20-1	NA	TRBD1	TGCAGTGCTAGTGCTTTACAGGGGCTAAAATCAAGCACTTCAGATACGCAGTATTTT	CSASALQGLKSSTSDTQYF
TRBJ1-1	TRBV30	few	NA	TGTGCCTGGTGTCGGGGAGGGAGCACTGAAGCTTTCTTT	CAWCRGGSTEAFF
TRBJ2-3	TRBV6-4	NA	TRBD2	TGTGCCAGCAGTATCGGGACTAGTCTCACAGATACGCAGTATTTT	CASSIGTSLTDTQYF
TRBJ2-6	TRBV28	many	TRBD1	TGTGCCAGCAGTGCCGCAGGGGGCTCTGGGGCCAACGTCCTGACTTTC	CASSAAGGSGANVLTF